In its sample, the clone carrying this TCR beta chain was seen once. V lost 3 bases and J lost 9; bases outside the gene matches: 6. CDR1 is SGHRS, CDR2 YFSETQ, per germline. The CDR3 has 14 amino acids. In the original workflow: Researchers report that nucleated cell counts were estimated from reference gene primer amplification. Clones were read by immunoSEQ multiplex PCR, and TCRdb kept only the in-frame ones, dropping some. V, J and clone size are taken as reported in that table, and D and trimming were inferred from the DNA itself. The sample includes around 450,000 clones, approximately 90% of them seen just once. This sample is part of a study of blood T cell repertoires in COVID-19. Study-level background: Nucleic acid was either cDNA or gDNA, and it came from T cells, B-cell-depleted T cells, or PBMCs.

Input material: peripheral blood. The chain links TRBV5-1 to TRBJ1-6; 7 bases agree with TRBD1. This sequence was found in a woman in her thirties with acute or convalescent COVID-19. CDR3 loop: CASSSGTEISPLHF. The CDR3 nucleotides are TGCGCCAGCAGCTCCGGGACAGAGATTTCACCCCTCCACTTT.